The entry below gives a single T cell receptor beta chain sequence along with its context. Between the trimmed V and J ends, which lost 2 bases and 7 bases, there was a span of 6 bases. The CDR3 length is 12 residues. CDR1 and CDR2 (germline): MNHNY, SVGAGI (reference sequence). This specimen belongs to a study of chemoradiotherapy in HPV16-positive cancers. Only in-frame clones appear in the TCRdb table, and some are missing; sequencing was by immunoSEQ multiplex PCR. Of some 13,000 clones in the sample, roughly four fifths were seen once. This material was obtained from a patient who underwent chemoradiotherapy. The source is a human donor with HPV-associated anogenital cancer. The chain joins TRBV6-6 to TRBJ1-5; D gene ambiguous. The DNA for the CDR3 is TGTGCCAGCAGTTACCCGCGGCAGCCCCAGCATTTT. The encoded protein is CASSYPRQPQHF.